Included here is one T cell receptor beta chain sequence, with context. Trimming removed 8 bases at V and 2 bases at J, with 13 bases between. CDR1 is MNHEY and CDR2 is SVGAGI in the germline V gene. The CDR3 has 13 residues. Regarding treatment: oral pan-JAK inhibitor, 5-10 mg twice daily. This specimen comes from a study of CD8+ T cells in alopecia areata. The sequencing template was cDNA reverse transcribed from extracted RNA. Data came from immunoSEQ multiplex PCR; TCRdb stores just in-frame clones and leaves some out. Of 190,000 or so clones detected, about 60% appear once; the ten largest clones hold roughly 12%.

The rearrangement joins TRBV6-5 to TRBJ2-7; D remains unclear. Source: CD8+ T cells sorted from blood, taken at week 24, from a patient treated with tofacitinib. The clonotype comes from a human donor with alopecia areata. The CDR3 loop reads CASGKQIAYEQYF. The CDR3 nucleotides read TGTGCCAGCGGAAAACAGATCGCCTACGAGCAGTACTTC.